The 6 T cell receptor beta chains given below trace back to one sample, sequenced in a study of T cells expressing NK-cell markers. Reanalyzing the 5' RACE reads, TCRdb keeps one entry per CDR3 protein, without DNA. This repertoire comprises about 260,000 distinct CDR3 sequences; its ten largest clones make up roughly 0.4%. Sequenced material: blood T cells: a sorted CD56 or NKG2C T cell subset, CD4+ or CD8+ T cells, or bulk PBMC T cells (not recorded which). The receptors come from a man between 18 and 35 years old in good health.

The V and J genes are TRBV11-2 and TRBJ1-2; checking the TCRdb D call of TRBD1 is not possible without DNA. Looked up from germline, CDR1 is SGHAT and CDR2 is FQNNGV. This CDR3 comprises 15 residues. The CDR3 here is CASRPGRVDGRGYTF.

The rearrangement uses TRBV29-1 and TRBJ2-3; TCRdb indicates TRBD2, and absent DNA this call remains unverified. The CDR3 spans 13 residues. Looked up from germline, CDR1 is SQVTM and CDR2 is ANQGSEA. This chain's CDR3 is CSPRLAGTDTQYF.

CDR3 region: CASSFGQDSWGAFF. V gene TRBV7-9 combines with J gene TRBJ1-1; TCRdb outputs TRBD1, but without DNA this stays unchecked. The length of the CDR3 is 14 residues. The V gene's germline CDR1 is SEHNR and CDR2 FQNEAQ (reference sequence).

This CDR3 is CASSLGPRGGSLRDNEQFF. The V and J genes are TRBV12-3 or TRBV12-4 and TRBJ2-1; TCRdb gives TRBD2 as the D gene, but with no DNA this cannot be confirmed. The CDR3 has 19 amino acids.

CDR3 residues: CASSLRLAGDGELFF. The chain combines TRBV5-1 with TRBJ2-2; the TCRdb call, TRBD2, lacks DNA for checking. The CDR3 is made up of 15 amino acids. Germline CDR1 reads SGHRS; CDR2 reads YFSETQ.

CDR3 sequence reads: CASSFPALRGYEQYF. The gene calls are TRBV12-3 or TRBV12-4 and TRBJ2-7; the TRBD1 assignment by TCRdb is unverifiable without DNA. The CDR3 consists of 15 residues.